The sequence of this T cell receptor beta chain was determined in a study of blood T cell repertoires in COVID-19. Two negative PCRs, clearance, or symptom resolution had been documented for recovered Cohort 3 donors. Original analysis: Scientists estimated how many nucleated cells there were by amplifying reference gene primers. The assay was immunoSEQ multiplex PCR, and TCRdb's table has in-frame clones only and misses some. The V and J calls and clone size come from that table; D and trimming were worked out from the DNA. The sample includes about 260,000 clones, around 86% of them seen just once. Per germline, CDR1 MNHNS and CDR2 SASEGT. Trimming took 3 bases from V and 8 from J, leaving 10 bases between them. The length of the CDR3 is 12 residues.

This sequence joins TRBV6-1 and TRBJ1-1; D unresolved. Source material: PBMCs or T cells enriched from blood (not recorded which). The clonotype was recovered from a woman in her fifties or sixties who had recovered from COVID-19. The CDR3 nucleotides read TGTGCCAGCAGTGAGGAGTACCTCGAAGCTTTCTTT. This gives the protein CASSEEYLEAFF.